The clone carrying this T cell receptor (beta chain) was counted many times. As yet, its antigen is unknown. It was RNA transcripts that yielded the amplified TCR beta CDR3 regions. A first-round RT-PCR of the TCR CDR3 used the HTBI primer set. TCRdb independently ran MiXCR on the multiplex PCR reads; one entry per CDR3 protein. The sample shows 600,000 to 650,000 distinct CDR3 sequences, under 20% of them seen only once. The data originate from a study of T cells in Graves' hyperthyroidism and ophthalmopathy. Across the whole study: Upon initial diagnosis and before any treatment, peripheral blood was collected. Study-wide findings and caveats: Most clonotypes expanded in the thyroid (above 0.001) were also present in blood.

In germline, CDR1 is GTSNPN, CDR2 SVGIG (reference sequence). The V end was cut by 2 bases, the J end by 4 bases, with 14 bases between. This CDR3 has 14 amino acids. In patients aged 18 to 65, hyperthyroidism was newly diagnosed, with duration under 2 months. PBMCs were collected from an approximately 9.3 ml volume of fresh peripheral blood. The chain couples TRBV30 to TRBJ2-5; TRBD1 is a possible D gene (5 bases). The receptor was derived from a woman aged 25 to 39 with Graves' hyperthyroidism. The sample taken for sequencing was blood. The CDR3 here is CAWSSQGNAETQYF. The CDR3 DNA is TGTGCCTGGAGTAGCCAGGGTAACGCAGAGACCCAGTACTTC.